This passage covers 7 T cell receptor beta chains from one sample sequenced in a study of T cells after yellow fever vaccination. MiXCR, run by TCRdb on the 5' RACE reads, gives a single entry per CDR3 protein. The sample shows tens of thousands of distinct CDR3 sequences, roughly 7.4% of them seen only once. Sequenced material: CD8+ T cells sorted from PBMCs, taken on the day of the first yellow fever vaccination. The receptor set was obtained from a man younger than 30 who received the YFV17D yellow fever vaccine.

This clonotype was observed many times. The genes are TRBV20-1 and TRBJ2-2, with TRBD2 matching 11 bases. V lost 0 bases to trimming and J lost 3 bases; unmatched junction nucleotides: 3. Germline-derived CDR1 and CDR2 are DFQATT and SNEGSKA (reference sequence). The CDR3 consists of 16 residues. DNA of the CDR3: TGCAGTGCTAGAGATCCTAGCGGGGGGCACACCGGGGAGCTGTTTTTT. It codes for CSARDPSGGHTGELFF.

V is TRBV30 and J is TRBJ1-5, with D perhaps matching TRBD1 (5 bases). Germline V lookup: CDR1 GTSNPN, CDR2 SVGIG (reference sequence). The CDR3 sequence is 14 residues long. V lost 2 bases, J lost 2 bases, and 10 bases lay in between. The CDR3 protein is CAWSLWGGNQPQHF. DNA for the CDR3: TGTGCCTGGAGTTTGTGGGGGGGCAATCAGCCCCAGCATTTT.

This clonotype was recorded at least ten times. J is TRBJ1-1 and V is TRBV18; unclear D gene. The CDR3 runs to 19 residues. Germline CDR1 is KGHSH and CDR2 is LQKENI. The V end was cut by 2 bases, the J end by 0 bases, with 22 bases between. Here the CDR3 DNA reads TGTGCCAGCTCACCAGGCCCTCCAGCTACTAGAGCGATGAACACTGAAGCTTTCTTT. Translation gives CASSPGPPATRAMNTEAFF.

With respect to this clonotype: It may be a read error: a sequence one base away is much more abundant. The V call is TRBV12-3 or TRBV12-4, the J call TRBJ2-7; D is possibly TRBD2 (5 bases). This CDR3 is 11 amino acids long. In DNA form, the CDR3 reads TGTGCCAGCAGCTCTGCGGGCGAGCAGCACTTC. Encoded protein: CASSSAGEQHF.

This clonotype was seen at least ten times. The chain uses TRBV4-1 and TRBJ1-5; D remains unclear. The CDR3 totals 15 residues. Trimming stripped 2 bases from V and 4 bases from J, with 12 bases between. Per the germline V gene, CDR1 is MGHRA and CDR2 is YSYEKL. The CDR3 here is CASSQSRLANQPQHF. CDR3 bases: TGCGCCAGCAGCCAAAGCCGGTTGGCAAATCAGCCCCAGCATTTT.

This clonotype has ten or more counts. One junction end does not reproduce the germline sequence, and a read error may be involved. The chain employs TRBV7-2 and TRBJ2-2; D call uncertain. The germline gives CDR1 SGHTA, CDR2 FQGNSA. This CDR3 comprises 15 residues. CDR3 sequence reads: CASSLQAESTRELFF. The CDR3 nucleotides read TGTGCCAGCAGCTTACAAGCAGAATCCACCAGGGAGCTGTTTTTT.

This clonotype was detected ten times or more. The chain links TRBV7-9 to TRBJ2-7; a weak D match, TRBD2 (6 bases). V gave up 5 bases and J gave up 1 base, with 12 bases separating them. CDR1 is SEHNR, CDR2 FQNEAQ, per germline (reference sequence). The CDR3 sequence is 14 residues long. The CDR3 region has the DNA TGTGCCAGCAGCCCCGCGGGACTTTCCTACGAGCAGTACTTC. Protein sequence: CASSPAGLSYEQYF.